This T cell receptor (beta chain) was sequenced for a study of blood T cell repertoires in COVID-19. Study summary: COVID-19 samples from acute and convalescent phases originated in the United States, Italy and Spain. From T cells, B-cell-depleted T cells, or PBMCs came the material, which was cDNA or gDNA.

Germline-derived CDR1 and CDR2 are MNHEY and SVGAGI. The V segment lost 6 bases and the J segment 6 bases; nucleotides outside the gene matches: 6. CDR3 length equals 14 residues. Original data processing: Amplifying reference gene primers gave estimates of nucleated cell counts. Profiled with immunoSEQ multiplex PCR; TCRdb holds only in-frame clones, not every one. V and J calls plus clone size are reproduced from that table; the DNA served to infer D and trimming. The sample has roughly 350,000 clones, around 85% seen once. Sample: peripheral blood. The rearrangement uses TRBV6-5 and TRBJ1-5, with 9 nucleotides matching TRBD1. This TCR was recovered from a woman between 18 and 30 years old with acute or convalescent COVID-19. CDR3 DNA: TGTGCCAGCAGACGGGGACAGGGTGGTCAGCCCCAGCATTTT. It translates to CASRRGQGGQPQHF.